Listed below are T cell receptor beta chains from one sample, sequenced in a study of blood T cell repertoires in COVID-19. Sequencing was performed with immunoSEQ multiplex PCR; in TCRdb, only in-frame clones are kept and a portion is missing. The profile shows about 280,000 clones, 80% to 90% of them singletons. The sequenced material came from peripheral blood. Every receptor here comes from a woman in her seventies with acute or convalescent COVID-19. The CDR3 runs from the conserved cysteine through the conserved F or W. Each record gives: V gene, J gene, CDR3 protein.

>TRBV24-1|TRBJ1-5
CATSDPGTGSNQPQHF
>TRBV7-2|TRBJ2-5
CASSLSGRGHETQYF
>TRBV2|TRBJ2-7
CASSEGSGTPGGEQYF
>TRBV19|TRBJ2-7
CASRKTGRPNEQYF
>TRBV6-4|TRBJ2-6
CASSVRDGGANVLTF
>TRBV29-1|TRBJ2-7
CSVGGGPREQYF
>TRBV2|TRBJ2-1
CASSDLPGTSRQFF
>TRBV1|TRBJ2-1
CTSSQGTGLAGVWNEQFF
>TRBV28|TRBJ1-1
CASSSQGTEAFF
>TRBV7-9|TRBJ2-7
CASSLRPSEEQYF
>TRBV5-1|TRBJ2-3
CASSLAGVHSTDTQYF
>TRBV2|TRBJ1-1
CASSPGRARNTEAFF
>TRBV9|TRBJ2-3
CASSRAGGTDTQYF
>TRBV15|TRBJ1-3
CATSRGTGNTIYF
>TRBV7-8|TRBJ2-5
CASSLLRKETQYF
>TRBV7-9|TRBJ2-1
CASSGWTGWDNEQFF
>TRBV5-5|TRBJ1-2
CASSVDSYGYTF
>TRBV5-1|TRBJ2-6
CASSLGPSGANVLTF
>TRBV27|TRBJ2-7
CASSSPGTGIPYEQYF
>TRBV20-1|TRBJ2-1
CSAQGAAEQFF
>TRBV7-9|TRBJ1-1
CASSLVSEAFF
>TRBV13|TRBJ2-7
CASSSTSGNYEQYF
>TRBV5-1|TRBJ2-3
CASSLAWTSGGPTDTQYF
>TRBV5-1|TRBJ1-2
CASSMDTECYTF
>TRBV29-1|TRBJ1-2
CSVVIPGKDYGYTF
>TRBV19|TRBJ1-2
CASSVVRGSGYTF
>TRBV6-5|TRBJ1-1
CASSYSSSGRTEAFF
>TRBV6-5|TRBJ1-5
CASTLGGGGQPQHF